These 27 T cell receptor beta chains were all obtained from the same sample, sequenced in a study of cytomegalovirus exposure and HLA in healthy donors. PCR amplification relied on 60 Vbeta primers (plus 13 Jbeta primers). Using immunoSEQ multiplex PCR, the repertoire was profiled, and TCRdb retains in-frame clones only, with some absent. The sample has under 200,000 clones; over 65% are singletons. Sequencing input: PBMCs. The receptors were gathered from a man between 35 and 55 years old in good health and CMV-seropositive.

This clone was seen a handful of times. This chain joins TRBV5-6 and TRBJ2-2, with D tentatively TRBD2 (5 bases). CDR3 length equals 14 residues. V was shortened by 9 bases and J by 4 bases, with 16 bases between the two germline ends. In germline, CDR1 is SGHDT, CDR2 YYEEEE. The CDR3: CATHPAGVTGELFF. The CDR3 coding sequence is TGTGCCACCCACCCGGCCGGGGTCACCGGGGAGCTGTTTTTT.

The chain recombines TRBV9 with TRBJ2-7; maybe TRBD2 (5 bases). From germline, CDR1 is SGDLS and CDR2 YYNGEE. V was clipped by 0 bases and J by 2 bases, with 12 bases between them. The CDR3 sequence is 15 residues long. The CDR3 DNA sequence: TGTGCCAGCAGCGTAGGGGGAGTTGGCGCCTACGAGCAGTACTTC. It is translated as CASSVGGVGAYEQYF.

The table lists this clone with a count of one. The J gene is TRBJ2-5, the V gene TRBV7-7, with 9 positions matching TRBD1. The germline gives CDR1 SSHAT, CDR2 FNYEAQ (reference sequence). V shed 1 base, J shed 5 bases, and the junction held 5 bases outside the gene matches. This CDR3 comprises 15 residues. The CDR3 DNA reads as TGTGCCAGCAGCTTAGAAAGAGGACAGGGGGAGACCCAGTACTTC. Residues: CASSLERGQGETQYF.

The chain has TRBV4-1 and TRBJ1-5, with D maybe TRBD1 (6 bases). V lost 8 bases, J lost 3 bases, and 11 bases lay in between. This CDR3 is 13 amino acids long. The germline V gene encodes CDR1 MGHRA and CDR2 YSYEKL. CDR3 amino acids: CASGRGPNQPQHF. The DNA of the CDR3 is TGCGCCAGCGGGCGGGGGCCCAATCAGCCCCAGCATTTT.

The chain's CDR3 is CASSLGGRGGGETQYF. CDR3 nucleotide sequence: TGTGCCAGCAGCCTAGGGGGTAGGGGAGGGGGAGAGACCCAGTACTTC. The genes are TRBV11-2 and TRBJ2-5, with a possible D match to TRBD2 (7 bases). Germline CDR1 reads SGHAT; CDR2 reads FQNNGV. The CDR3 is made up of 16 amino acids. V lost 5 bases to trimming and J lost 4 bases, with 20 bases between them.

This clone appeared once. The V gene is TRBV7-8, the J gene TRBJ2-3; tentatively, D is TRBD2 (6 bases). Germline V CDR1 and CDR2: SGHVS, FQNEAQ. Trimming took 2 bases from V and 1 from J, leaving 16 bases between them. This CDR3 spans 17 amino acids. This chain's CDR3 is CASSLPGTGKRTDTQYF. DNA of the CDR3: TGTGCCAGCAGCTTACCTGGGACTGGAAAACGCACAGATACGCAGTATTTT.

In its sample, this clone was seen once. J is TRBJ2-7 and V is TRBV6-1; D might be TRBD2 (5 bases). V was clipped by 3 bases and J by 6 bases, with 15 bases between them. Germline loops: CDR1 MNHNS, CDR2 SASEGT. This CDR3 spans 14 amino acids. CDR3 in amino acids: CASSEAGGPSEQYF. CDR3 bases: TGTGCCAGCAGTGAGGCTGGAGGACCCTCCGAGCAGTACTTC.

A few counts support this clone. This chain links TRBV28 with TRBJ2-1; D might be TRBD2 (5 bases). Per the germline V gene, CDR1 is MDHEN and CDR2 is SYDVKM. CDR3 size: 14 residues. The ends were cut back, 6 bases at V and 7 bases at J, with 16 bases in the middle. CDR3 nucleotides: TGTGCCAGCAGACCCCACAGCGGCCGTAATGAGCAGTTCTTC. Amino acids: CASRPHSGRNEQFF.

The CDR3 nucleotides are TGTGCCAGCAGTTTTCGACTAGCTGCGACCTACGAGCAGTACTTC. Translated: CASSFRLAATYEQYF. The chain combines TRBV6-5 with TRBJ2-7; 7 nucleotides align to TRBD2. The CDR3 consists of 15 residues. The trim removed 4 bases at V and 2 bases at J, leaving 8 bases unmatched. In germline, CDR1 is MNHEY, CDR2 SVGAGI.

The rearrangement uses TRBV11-1 and TRBJ2-7; 11 bases line up with TRBD2. The CDR3 extends over 14 amino acids. With V trimmed by 6 bases and J by 6 bases, 7 bases remained unmatched. The germline V gene has CDR1 SGHAT and CDR2 FQDESV (reference sequence). CDR3 in DNA: TGTGCCAGCAGACTAGCGGGGGCCCCTGGCGAGCAGTACTTC. It yields the protein CASRLAGAPGEQYF.

This clone occurred a few times. The chain has TRBV9 and TRBJ1-6; the D gene is possibly TRBD1 (5 bases). The CDR3 loop spans 16 amino acids. Trimming took 0 bases from V and 6 from J, leaving 13 bases between them. Germline V gene sequence: CDR1 SGDLS, CDR2 YYNGEE. CDR3 DNA: TGTGCCAGCAGCGTAGGGAGGGACCGATTTAATTCACCCCTCCACTTT. It specifies CASSVGRDRFNSPLHF. Full variable domain (remainder filled in from reference TRBV9 and TRBJ1-6): DSGVTQTPKHLITATGQRVTLRCSPRSGDLSVYWYQQSLDQGLQFLIQYYNGEERAKGNILERFSAQQFPDLHSELNLSSLELGDSALYFCASSVGRDRFNSPLHFGNGTRLTVT.

V usage is TRBV11-2 and J usage is TRBJ1-2, with D possibly being TRBD1 (5 bases). This CDR3 has 14 residues. Germline CDR1 is SGHAT and CDR2 is FQNNGV. Trimming took 5 bases from V and 5 from J, leaving 15 bases between them. The CDR3 protein is CASSLLSEGYGYTF. CDR3 in DNA: TGTGCCAGCAGCCTCTTATCGGAGGGGTATGGCTACACCTTC.

This chain joins TRBV30 and TRBJ2-5; 9 bases are a match to TRBD1. The DNA end lines up better with TRBJ2-7; the J call may be wrong. The CDR3 spans 15 residues. Germline V gene sequence: CDR1 GTSNPN, CDR2 SVGIG (reference sequence). CDR3 sequence: CAWIHPGQGTYEQYF. CDR3 coding DNA: TGTGCCTGGATCCACCCGGGACAGGGCACCTACGAGCAGTACTTC.

This chain joins TRBV5-4 and TRBJ2-7; the D is unclear. CDR3 length: 14 residues. Trimming pared 0 bases from V and 0 bases from J, leaving 7 bases between. The germline V gene has CDR1 SGHNT and CDR2 YYREEE (reference sequence). Here the CDR3 reads CASSLDASSYEQYF. CDR3 sequence (DNA): TGTGCCAGCAGCTTGGACGCTAGCTCCTACGAGCAGTACTTC. The full variable domain, completed using reference TRBV5-4 and TRBJ2-7, is ETGVTQSPTHLIKTRGQQVTLRCSSQSGHNTVSWYQQALGQGPQFIFQYYREEENGRGNFPPRFSGLQFPNYSSELNVNALELDDSALYLCASSLDASSYEQYFGPGTRLTVT.

The CDR3: CASRPGTGSGYTF. CDR3 bases: TGTGCCAGTAGACCCGGGACAGGTAGTGGCTACACCTTC. The chain combines TRBV19 with TRBJ1-2; TRBD1 matches at 8 bases. This CDR3 region has 13 residues. CDR1 is LNHDA and CDR2 is SQIVND in the germline V gene (reference sequence). Trimming at V came to 6 bases and at J to 7 bases, leaving 7 bases not matched to a gene. Supplemented by reference TRBV19 and TRBJ1-2, the full variable domain reads DGGITQSPKYLFRKEGQNVTLSCEQNLNHDAMYWYRQDPGQGLRLIYYSQIVNDFQKGDIAEGYSVSREKKESFPLTVTSAQKNPTAFYLCASRPGTGSGYTFGSGTRLTVV.

The V gene is TRBV7-9, the J gene TRBJ2-7; the match to TRBD1 covers 9 bases. Trimming removed 10 bases from V and 4 bases from J; junction bases left unmatched: 11. The CDR3 loop spans 14 amino acids. CDR1 and CDR2 from the germline V gene are SEHNR and FQNEAQ (reference sequence). DNA for the CDR3: TGTGCCACCAACGGCGGACAGGGGAAGTACGAGCAGTACTTC. Its translation is CATNGGQGKYEQYF.

Only one count was recorded for this clone. CDR3 region: CASSMTTNYGYTF. The CDR3, as DNA: TGTGCCAGTAGTATGACAACTAACTATGGCTACACCTTC. The chain carries TRBV19 and TRBJ1-2, with D unresolved. The CDR3 covers 13 residues. Trimming took 3 bases from V and 0 from J, leaving 5 bases between them. In germline, CDR1 is LNHDA, CDR2 SQIVND (reference sequence).

This chain uses TRBV14 with TRBJ2-7; tentatively, D is TRBD1 (6 bases). The CDR3 extends over 15 amino acids. CDR1 and CDR2 from the germline V gene are SGHDN and FVKESK. V was shortened by 1 base and J by 2 bases, with 12 bases between the two germline ends. In DNA form, the CDR3 reads TGTGCCAGCAGCCAAGTTTTAGGGGGAACCTACGAGCAGTACTTC. It yields the protein CASSQVLGGTYEQYF.

J is TRBJ1-5 and V is TRBV11-2; D possibly corresponds to TRBD1 (5 bases). The length of the CDR3 is 19 residues. V was trimmed by 0 bases and J by 7 bases, leaving 25 bases between them. CDR1 and CDR2 (germline): SGHAT, FQNNGV. This CDR3 is CASSLDLNRGGRSDQPQHF. The CDR3 DNA is TGTGCCAGCAGCTTAGATCTAAACCGGGGGGGTAGGTCCGACCAGCCCCAGCATTTT.

This chain connects TRBV6-6 to TRBJ2-5; 16 bases line up with TRBD2. Germline V gene data show CDR1 as MNHNY and CDR2 as SVGAGI (reference sequence). This CDR3 region has 16 residues. V shed 7 bases and J 5 bases; nucleotides not matched to a gene: 7. Here the CDR3 DNA reads TGTGCCAGCACACTCGGGACTAGCGGGGGGGTTGAGACCCAGTACTTC. Protein product: CASTLGTSGGVETQYF.

For this clone: One junction end disagrees with the germline gene, perhaps due to a read error. The rearrangement joins TRBV5-1 to TRBJ2-1; 10 positions match TRBD2. The CDR3 has 15 amino acids. The germline CDR1 and CDR2 sequences are SGHRS and YFSETQ. The CDR3 sequence is CASSFGLAEPNQQFF. DNA for the CDR3: TGCGCCAGCAGCTTCGGACTAGCGGAACCCAATCAGCAGTTCTTC.

The gene calls are TRBV6-5 and TRBJ2-5; D uncertain. This CDR3 comprises 15 residues. Germline V gene data show CDR1 as MNHEY and CDR2 as SVGAGI. Trimming took off 0 bases at V and 4 bases at J, with 12 bases between the two ends. The CDR3: CASSYSWSFGETQYF. CDR3 DNA sequence: TGTGCCAGCAGTTACTCCTGGTCATTCGGAGAGACCCAGTACTTC.

The chain employs TRBV7-7 and TRBJ2-1; a weak D match, TRBD2 (5 bases). The V end lost 5 bases, the J end lost 8 bases, and 13 bases lay between the germline ends. The germline V gene encodes CDR1 SSHAT and CDR2 FNYEAQ (reference sequence). The CDR3 spans 13 residues. Written as DNA, the CDR3 is TGTGCCAGCAGCCTTAGCGCTAGCTATGAGCAGTTCTTC. Translating it yields CASSLSASYEQFF.

The count of this clone is one. This chain links TRBV2 with TRBJ2-7; 7 bases match TRBD2. Trimming removed 6 bases from V and 7 bases from J; junction bases left unmatched: 9. This CDR3 comprises 13 residues. CDR1 is SNHLY and CDR2 is FYNNEI in the germline V gene. CDR3 DNA sequence: TGTGCCAGCAGGGACACGGGAGGTTTGGAGCAGTACTTC. Encoded protein: CASRDTGGLEQYF.

V is TRBV6-1 and J is TRBJ2-7, with 9 bases that match TRBD1. This CDR3 is 14 amino acids long. The ends lost 5 bases at V and 5 bases at J; junction bases unmatched: 7. Germline CDR1 MNHNS, CDR2 SASEGT. The CDR3 DNA reads as TGTGCCAGCAGTACCCCGGGACAGGGTAACGAGCAGTACTTC. It is translated as CASSTPGQGNEQYF.

The chain recombines TRBV14 with TRBJ2-5; TRBD1 matches 7 bases. From germline, CDR1 is SGHDN and CDR2 FVKESK. After removal of 4 bases from V and 4 bases from J, the junction contained 6 bases not matched to a gene. This CDR3 is built from 14 residues. As DNA, the CDR3 is TGTGCCAGCAGCCGACCGACAGGGACAGAGACCCAGTACTTC. Protein product: CASSRPTGTETQYF.

The chain links TRBV11-2 to TRBJ2-5, with 7 nucleotides matching TRBD1. Germline V gene data show CDR1 as SGHAT and CDR2 as FQNNGV. CDR3 length: 15 residues. Trimming removed 4 bases from V and 8 bases from J; junction bases left unmatched: 13. The CDR3 coding sequence is TGTGCCAGCAGCTCCGAGAGACAGGGCCCGGGTACCCAGTACTTC. Its protein is CASSSERQGPGTQYF.